Sequencing of this T cell receptor beta chain was carried out in a study of blood T cell repertoires in COVID-19. Study-level information: PBMCs, B-cell-depleted T cells, or T cells were the source of the cDNA or gDNA that made up the material.

Looked up from germline, CDR1 is SGHVS and CDR2 is FNYEAQ. CDR3 length: 16 amino acids. Trimming left V 0 bases short and J 4 bases short, with 14 bases between. Sequencing was performed with immunoSEQ multiplex PCR; in TCRdb, only in-frame clones are kept and a portion is missing. The sample comprises some 250,000 clones, about 83% of which are singletons, and about 1.9% rests with the top ten. The sample taken for sequencing was peripheral blood. The receptor comes from a man younger than 45 who had recovered from COVID-19. This sequence joins TRBV7-6 and TRBJ2-3, with a possible D match to TRBD1 (5 bases). DNA for the CDR3: TGTGCCAGCAGCTTAGCTCGGACATCGATTTCAGATACGCAGTATTTT. It codes for CASSLARTSISDTQYF.